The present TCR beta chain was sequenced within a study of T cell changes during pregnancy in multiple sclerosis. Libraries were prepared by immunoSEQ multiplex PCR; TCRdb keeps only in-frame clonotypes and omits some of them. The repertoire holds fewer than 20,000 clones, with approximately 87% as singletons. Unmatched junction bases numbered 8, after V lost 2 bases and J lost 6 bases. Looked up from germline, CDR1 is SGDLS and CDR2 is YYNGEE. The CDR3 totals 15 residues. The sequences come from CD8+ T cells from peripheral blood mononuclear cells, collected in the third trimester of pregnancy. V is TRBV9 and J is TRBJ2-1; 7 bases fit TRBD1. The receptor was derived from a female donor in good health, enrolled as a control in a pregnancy study. The CDR3 region has the DNA TGTGCCAGCAGCGTCAACGACAGGGAGTTCAATGAGCAGTTCTTC. Translated: CASSVNDREFNEQFF.